A selection of T cell receptor beta chains follows, all from one sample in a study of cytomegalovirus exposure and HLA in healthy donors. Measured with immunoSEQ multiplex PCR; TCRdb has only the in-frame clones, and not every one. The sample consists of 100,000 to 150,000 clones, roughly 76% of them appearing once. Sequencing was done on a sample of PBMCs. These receptors came from a woman aged 45-60 years in good health and CMV-seronegative. Each CDR3 is given with its conserved first and last residue. A D gene is named only where the DNA matches it firmly. Clone size is not always given. Where it is, it says once, few, many or a class for expanded clones.

V,D,size,J,DNA,CDR3
TRBV9,TRBD2,NA,TRBJ2-1,TGTGCCAGCAGCGATCCGGGGGGTCCCAATGAGCAGTTCTTC,CASSDPGGPNEQFF
TRBV6-5,TRBD1,few,TRBJ1-2,TGTGCCAGCAGATCCCGGGACAGCTATGGCTACACCTTC,CASRSRDSYGYTF
TRBV2,NA,NA,TRBJ2-2,TGTGCCAGCAGTGAACCCAACGGGGAGCTGTTTTTT,CASSEPNGELFF
TRBV19,NA,NA,TRBJ2-3,TGTGCCAGTAGTAGCGAACTAGAGACGATTCTCACAGATACGCAGTATTTT,CASSSELETILTDTQYF
TRBV27,NA,NA,TRBJ2-3,TGTGCCAGCAAAATGGCTCCAAGAGGGACAGATACGCAGTATTTT,CASKMAPRGTDTQYF
TRBV29-1,NA,NA,TRBJ2-3,TGCAGCGTCTCCCCTGTCTCCGGCACAGATACGCAGTATTTT,CSVSPVSGTDTQYF
TRBV11-2,NA,NA,TRBJ2-7,TGTGCCAGCAGCTTTCGACAGGGCGGGAACTACGAGCAGTACTTC,CASSFRQGGNYEQYF
TRBV27,TRBD2,NA,TRBJ2-2,TGTGCCAGCAGGAGACTAGCGGGAGTCACGGGCGGGGAGCTGTTTTTT,CASRRLAGVTGGELFF
TRBV11-2,TRBD2,NA,TRBJ2-3,TGTGCCAGCAGCCCTACCAGCGGGGGCACAGATACGCAGTATTTT,CASSPTSGGTDTQYF
TRBV7-9,NA,NA,TRBJ1-2,TGTGCCAGCAGCTTTTCGGGGGATAACTATGGCTACACCTTC,CASSFSGDNYGYTF
TRBV4-3,NA,NA,TRBJ1-3,TGCGCCAGCAGCTTATCTTCGACAGGTTTAGAGGGCACCATATATTTT,CASSLSSTGLEGTIYF
TRBV11-2,NA,NA,TRBJ2-7,TGTGCCAGCAGCTTTGCGGGAAGCTCCTACGAGCAGTACTTC,CASSFAGSSYEQYF
TRBV6-1,TRBD1,NA,TRBJ1-2,TGTGCCAGTAGCGACAGGGCGAGCGGCTACACCTTC,CASSDRASGYTF
TRBV6-6,NA,NA,TRBJ2-7,TGTGCCAGCAATGGACAGAGGGTCGGCGAGCAGTACTTC,CASNGQRVGEQYF
TRBV28,NA,NA,TRBJ1-5,TGTGCCAGCAGTTGGCAGTTTAGCAATCAGCCCCAGCATTTT,CASSWQFSNQPQHF
TRBV19,NA,NA,TRBJ2-3,TGTGCCAGTAGTATAGACCCAGACAGGAATACGCAGTATTTT,CASSIDPDRNTQYF
TRBV30,NA,NA,TRBJ1-5,TGTGCCTGGAGGAATCAGGGCAACAATCAGCCCCAGCATTTT,CAWRNQGNNQPQHF
TRBV28,NA,once,TRBJ1-5,TGTGCCAGCAGGCTTTGGCAGAATCAGCCCCAGCATTTT,CASRLWQNQPQHF
TRBV6-1,TRBD1,NA,TRBJ2-3,TGTGCCAGCAGTGCCTCTGGACAGGGGTCAACGTATTTT,CASSASGQGSTYF
TRBV28,TRBD1,NA,TRBJ2-1,TGTGCCAGCAGCCATCCTTCTGGACAGGGGTTAAATGAGCAGTTCTTC,CASSHPSGQGLNEQFF
TRBV4-2,TRBD1,NA,TRBJ1-5,TGTGCCAGCAGCCAGGCCGGGACAGGGGGGATACAGCCCCAGCATTTT,CASSQAGTGGIQPQHF
TRBV6-5,NA,NA,TRBJ2-3,TGTGCCAGCAGCGGGGTTGGGGATACGCAGTATTTT,CASSGVGDTQYF
TRBV30,NA,once,TRBJ2-1,TGTGCCTGTAAGCAGGGGTCCTACAATGAGCAGTTCTTC,CACKQGSYNEQFF
TRBV19,TRBD1,NA,TRBJ2-1,TGTGCCAGTAGCCAAAACAGGGGGCTCGGCAATGAGCAGTTCTTC,CASSQNRGLGNEQFF
TRBV9,NA,NA,TRBJ2-7,TGTGCCAGCAGCGTAACGGCGGGCGATAGGCCCCACGAGCAGTACTTC,CASSVTAGDRPHEQYF
TRBV14,NA,once,TRBJ1-2,TGTGCCAGCAGCCACAACAGCTATGGCTACACCTTC,CASSHNSYGYTF
TRBV21-1,NA,NA,TRBJ1-2,TGTGCCAGCAGCAAAGTAGGACAGGGGGGCTATGGCTACACCTTC,CASSKVGQGGYGYTF
TRBV7-2,TRBD1,few,TRBJ1-3,TGTGCCAGCAGGTCCGACAGGGGCGGGAACACCATATATTTT,CASRSDRGGNTIYF
TRBV4-1,TRBD2,NA,TRBJ2-1,TGCGCCAGCAGCTCAACTAGCGGGAGGGCGTATGAGCAGTTCTTC,CASSSTSGRAYEQFF
TRBV4-1,NA,NA,TRBJ1-2,TGCGCCAGCAGCCAACGGGAGAAACGTCTTTCCAACTATGGCTACACCTTC,CASSQREKRLSNYGYTF
TRBV5-6,NA,NA,TRBJ2-1,TGTGCCAGCAGCGCCCCCCGGGACACCAATGAGCAGTTCTTC,CASSAPRDTNEQFF
TRBV28,TRBD2,NA,TRBJ2-3,TGTGCCAGCAGTTTGGGAGGGCGGGCAGGGCAAACAGATACGCAGTATTTT,CASSLGGRAGQTDTQYF
TRBV21-1,NA,NA,TRBJ1-1,TGTGCCAGCAGCAACCCTACTCCGGGACACGGCAAAAACACTGAAGCTTTCTTT,CASSNPTPGHGKNTEAFF
TRBV7-9,NA,once,TRBJ2-7,TGTGCCAGCAGCTCTGGTGCGGGAACCGGCCCCTACGAGCAGTACTTC,CASSSGAGTGPYEQYF
TRBV15,NA,NA,TRBJ2-7,TGTGCCACCAGCAGAGTGTCGGGGGACTACGAGCAGTACTTC,CATSRVSGDYEQYF
TRBV5-4,TRBD1,NA,TRBJ1-1,TGTGCCAGCAGCTCAGACAGGGGCACTGAAGCTTTCTTT,CASSSDRGTEAFF
TRBV7-6,TRBD1,once,TRBJ2-2,TGTGCCAGCAGCCCGGGGACAGCGAACACCGGGGAGCTGTTTTTT,CASSPGTANTGELFF
TRBV7-3,TRBD1,NA,TRBJ2-5,TGTGCCAGCAGCTCACAGGGGGCGGGAGAGACCCAGTACTTC,CASSSQGAGETQYF
TRBV30,NA,NA,TRBJ2-7,TGTGCCTGGTCCCTGGTGGGGGGTACGTACGAGCAGTACTTC,CAWSLVGGTYEQYF
TRBV7-9,NA,once,TRBJ2-3,TGTTCCAGCAGCATCCGATCCCCTCTAGCGTCGGTCACAGATACGCAGTATTTT,CSSSIRSPLASVTDTQYF
TRBV4-3,NA,NA,TRBJ1-1,TGCGCCAGCAGCCAACAGGGATTGGGCACTGAAGCTTTCTTT,CASSQQGLGTEAFF
TRBV9,TRBD2,NA,TRBJ2-7,TGTGCCAGCAGCGTAGGGGCTAGCGGGTTCTACGAGCAGTACTTC,CASSVGASGFYEQYF
TRBV7-9,TRBD2,once,TRBJ2-7,TGTGCCAGCAGCTTAAGTGCGGGAGGGCCTTTCGAGCAGTACTTC,CASSLSAGGPFEQYF
TRBV30,NA,NA,TRBJ1-2,TGTGCCTGGAGTGCAACAGACAATGGCTACACCTTC,CAWSATDNGYTF
TRBV9,NA,few,TRBJ1-2,TGTGCCAGCAGCGTGCTATCAGGCTATGGCTACACCTTC,CASSVLSGYGYTF
TRBV7-8,TRBD2,once,TRBJ2-1,TGTGCCAGCAGCTTACTGGGTAGCGGGAGCGCTTACAATGAGCAGTTCTTC,CASSLLGSGSAYNEQFF
TRBV2,NA,NA,TRBJ2-1,TGTGCCAGCAGTGCCCAGGGGTCGCGTATATCCAATGAGCAGTTCTTC,CASSAQGSRISNEQFF
TRBV14,TRBD1,few,TRBJ1-4,TGTGCCAGCAGCCGGAGGGACAGGGATGAAAAACTGTTTTTT,CASSRRDRDEKLFF
TRBV19,NA,NA,TRBJ2-7,TGTGCCAGTAGTATAGCTGCGGACTCCTACGAGCAGTACTTC,CASSIAADSYEQYF
TRBV29-1,NA,few,TRBJ1-1,TGCAGCGTTGAAGGGACGGCGGGAGGGAACACTGAAGCTTTCTTT,CSVEGTAGGNTEAFF
TRBV9,NA,NA,TRBJ1-1,TGTGCCAGCAGCGTCGATTGGACGGGAAACACTGAAGCTTTCTTT,CASSVDWTGNTEAFF
TRBV5-4,TRBD2,NA,TRBJ2-2,TGTGCCAGCAGCTTGAGCCTAGCGGGAGTACGGACCGGGGAGCTGTTTTTT,CASSLSLAGVRTGELFF
TRBV2,TRBD2,few,TRBJ2-1,TGTGCCAGCAGTGAGGAGCTAGCGGTCTACAATGAGCAGTTCTTC,CASSEELAVYNEQFF
TRBV11-2,TRBD2,NA,TRBJ2-5,TGTGCCAGCAGCTACCAAGGGACTAGCGGGATAGAGACCCAGTACTTC,CASSYQGTSGIETQYF
TRBV6-5,NA,NA,TRBJ1-2,TGTGCCAGCAGCGCCAACAGCTATGGCTACACCTTC,CASSANSYGYTF
TRBV2,TRBD1,NA,TRBJ1-5,TGTGCCAGCAAAAGGACAGGGCTTCAGCCCCAGCATTTT,CASKRTGLQPQHF
TRBV5-8,TRBD2,NA,TRBJ2-7,TGTGCCAGCAGCTTGCTAGCGGGAGGCGAGCAGTACTTC,CASSLLAGGEQYF
TRBV27,TRBD1,NA,TRBJ1-1,TGTGCCAGCAGGGAACAGGGGTTAACGAACACTGAAGCTTTCTTT,CASREQGLTNTEAFF
TRBV4-1,NA,NA,TRBJ1-2,TGCGCCAGCAGCCAACCCGGGATAAACAGGGCAGAGGGCTACACCTTC,CASSQPGINRAEGYTF